One sample yielded the 24 T cell receptor beta chains listed below, sequenced in a study of TIL therapy for anti-PD-1-resistant metastatic lung cancer. Time point defined: pre-treatment sample, taken before nivolumab and TIL therapy. The tumor samples were excised metastases, mostly pleural nodules or supraclavicular lymph nodes. Sequencing used immunoSEQ v3. Sequenced by immunoSEQ multiplex PCR; TCRdb stores in-frame clones only, minus some. The sample yields some 2,400 clones, over 65% seen once. The sample was tumor tissue, taken at baseline. Receptor source: a person between 25 and 79 years old with non-small cell lung cancer. Some clones in this sample may be carry-over from other donors' samples.

The chain uses TRBV6-4 and TRBJ2-5; 9 bases line up with TRBD2. The CDR3 spans 15 residues. The V segment lost 4 bases and the J segment 4 bases; nucleotides outside the gene matches: 7. Per the germline V gene, CDR1 is MRHNA and CDR2 is SNTAGT. The CDR3 loop is CASSVEAGGGETQYF. The CDR3 nucleotides are TGTGCCAGCAGTGTTGAAGCGGGGGGAGGAGAGACCCAGTACTTC.

CDR3 loop: CASSLQGGTDTQYF. The CDR3 DNA sequence: TGTGCCAGTAGTCTACAGGGGGGCACAGATACGCAGTATTTT. V and J are TRBV19 and TRBJ2-3; 8 positions agree with TRBD1. With 5 bases clipped from V and 1 base from J, the junction kept 2 bases outside the gene matches. There are 14 residues in the CDR3. Germline CDR1 reads LNHDA; CDR2 reads SQIVND (reference sequence).

The CDR3, as DNA: TGTGCCAGCAGTTTAGGGGTGACAGGGACAAACACTGAAGCTTTCTTT. Protein product: CASSLGVTGTNTEAFF. V is TRBV28 and J is TRBJ1-1; 7 positions agree with TRBD1. CDR1 is MDHEN and CDR2 is SYDVKM in the germline V gene. V shed 2 bases, J shed 2 bases, and the junction held 8 bases outside the gene matches. The CDR3 is 16 residues long.

The V call is TRBV30, the J call TRBJ2-1; D call uncertain. Germline V gene sequence: CDR1 GTSNPN, CDR2 SVGIG (reference sequence). The CDR3 extends over 13 amino acids. Between the trimmed V and J ends, which lost 4 bases and 5 bases, there was a span of 12 bases. CDR3 in amino acids: CAWTDGFHNEQFF. The CDR3 nucleotides read TGTGCCTGGACGGACGGATTCCACAATGAGCAGTTCTTC.

This CDR3 is CASSLFGQPPQETQYF. CDR3 DNA sequence: TGTGCCAGCAGCTTATTCGGACAGCCCCCTCAAGAGACCCAGTACTTC. The V and J genes are TRBV7-3 and TRBJ2-5, with D possibly being TRBD1 (6 bases). V was shortened by 2 bases and J by 2 bases, with 15 bases between the two germline ends. The length of the CDR3 is 16 residues. Germline CDR1 is SGHTA and CDR2 is FQGTGA.

The J gene is TRBJ1-2, the V gene TRBV28, with D tentatively TRBD1 (6 bases). Deletions cut 6 bases from V and 4 bases from J, with 12 bases between. Germline loops: CDR1 MDHEN, CDR2 SYDVKM. This CDR3 has 13 amino acids. In DNA form, the CDR3 reads TGTGCCAGCAGGGGTGGAGGGGGCTATGGCTACACCTTC. The encoded protein is CASRGGGGYGYTF.

This chain uses TRBV4-2 with TRBJ2-3, with 11 bases aligning to TRBD2. V gave up 3 bases and J gave up 0 bases; unmatched junction bases: 2. The CDR3 runs 16 residues. The germline CDR1 and CDR2 sequences are LGHNA and YNFKEQ. CDR3 region: CASSHLAGGSTDTQYF. The CDR3, as DNA: TGTGCCAGCAGCCACTTAGCGGGGGGGAGCACAGATACGCAGTATTTT.

This clone was observed a handful of times. The chain links TRBV2 to TRBJ2-3, with unresolved D. Trimming shortened V by 4 bases and J by 4 bases, and 6 bases separated the two germline ends. Germline V gene data show CDR1 as SNHLY and CDR2 as FYNNEI. The CDR3 loop spans 12 amino acids. The CDR3 sequence: CASSVSSDTQYF. As DNA, the CDR3 is TGTGCCAGCAGTGTTTCATCAGATACGCAGTATTTT.

A single count supports this clone. This rearrangement joins TRBV27 to TRBJ2-3, with 13 nucleotides matching TRBD2. The V gene's germline CDR1 is MNHEY and CDR2 SMNVEV (reference sequence). J gave up 0 bases and V 4 bases, and 7 bases lay outside the gene matches. CDR3 size: 18 residues. Written as DNA, the CDR3 is TGTGCCAGCAGTTCCACTAAACTAGCGGGAGGGAGCACAGATACGCAGTATTTT. This sequence encodes CASSSTKLAGGSTDTQYF.

The table lists this clone with a few counts. The rearrangement joins TRBV28 to TRBJ2-7; 9 positions agree with TRBD1. The CDR3 is 17 amino acids. The trim removed 4 bases at V and 3 bases at J, leaving 13 bases unmatched. Germline CDR1 MDHEN, CDR2 SYDVKM. The chain's CDR3 is CASSSSGRGQGDYEQYF. CDR3 DNA: TGTGCCAGCAGTTCCAGCGGCCGGGGACAGGGAGACTACGAGCAGTACTTC.

V and J are TRBV15 and TRBJ1-5; D is possibly TRBD1 (5 bases). The V end was cut by 0 bases, the J end by 9 bases, with 12 bases between. Germline V gene sequence: CDR1 LNHNV, CDR2 YYDKDF (reference sequence). This CDR3 has 14 residues. The CDR3, as DNA: TGTGCCACCAGCAGAGAATCAGGGCCCGTGCCCCAGCATTTT. Translation gives CATSRESGPVPQHF.

The chain links TRBV9 to TRBJ1-3; D remains unclear. Germline values: CDR1 SGDLS, CDR2 YYNGEE. Trimming stripped 0 bases from V and 2 bases from J, with 9 bases between. This CDR3 is 15 amino acids long. Here the CDR3 DNA reads TGTGCCAGCAGCGTAGGAGGCGATGCTGGAAACACCATATATTTT. The encoded protein is CASSVGGDAGNTIYF.

The chain carries TRBV11-2 and TRBJ2-5; 13 bases are shared with TRBD2. The germline V gene encodes CDR1 SGHAT and CDR2 FQNNGV. The CDR3 is 15 residues long. J was trimmed by 5 bases and V by 6 bases; bases with no gene match: 6. The CDR3 reads CASSVRTSGSETQYF. The CDR3 coding sequence is TGTGCCAGCAGTGTACGGACTAGCGGGAGTGAGACCCAGTACTTC. Full variable domain (remainder filled in from reference TRBV11-2 and TRBJ2-5): EAGVAQSPRYKIIEKRQSVAFWCNPISGHATLYWYQQILGQGPKLLIQFQNNGVVDDSQLPKDRFSAERLKGVDSTLKIQPAKLEDSAVYLCASSVRTSGSETQYFGPGTRLLVL.

The V and J genes are TRBV7-8 and TRBJ2-1, with 7 bases matching TRBD1. Germline V gene lookup returns CDR1 SGHVS and CDR2 FQNEAQ. Trimming removed 8 bases from V and 4 bases from J; junction bases left unmatched: 8. This CDR3 comprises 14 residues. The CDR3 coding sequence is TGTGCCAGCGGTTGGGGGACAGCATACAATGAGCAGTTCTTC. Translated, it gives CASGWGTAYNEQFF.

This clone was observed a handful of times. V is TRBV5-8 and J is TRBJ2-5; tentative D call: TRBD2 (6 bases). The V gene's germline CDR1 is SGHTS and CDR2 YDEGEE. The CDR3 has 13 amino acids. The V and J ends lost 0 bases and 4 bases respectively, with 7 bases between them. DNA for the CDR3: TGTGCCAGCAGCTTGGGGAGGGGAGAGACCCAGTACTTC. This translates into CASSLGRGETQYF.

This clone was detected once. The CDR3 sequence: CASRGGVTQYF. The CDR3 DNA follows: TGTGCCAGTAGGGGTGGGGTCACGCAGTATTTT. The rearrangement links TRBV19 to TRBJ2-3; D is ambiguous. The V gene lost 6 bases and the J gene lost 9 bases, with 10 bases spanning the gap. Germline values: CDR1 LNHDA, CDR2 SQIVND (reference sequence). The length of the CDR3 is 11 residues.

V is TRBV5-1 and J is TRBJ1-1; D not resolved. V lost 0 bases, J lost 0 bases, and 9 bases lay in between. CDR1 SGHRS and CDR2 YFSETQ come from the germline V gene. The CDR3 length is 15 residues. The CDR3 DNA reads as TGCGCCAGCAGCTTGGCCAACCATATGAACACTGAAGCTTTCTTT. Protein: CASSLANHMNTEAFF.

The V and J genes are TRBV5-1 and TRBJ2-3, with no clear D. The CDR3 is 15 residues long. Germline CDR1 reads SGHRS; CDR2 reads YFSETQ. V lost 3 bases and J 2 bases, leaving 13 bases between the germline ends. CDR3: CASSSWVPDTDTQYF. CDR3 nucleotides: TGCGCCAGCAGCTCCTGGGTGCCCGACACAGATACGCAGTATTTT.

This chain links TRBV11-2 with TRBJ2-7, with TRBD1 matching 7 bases. V lost 1 base to trimming and J lost 6 bases; unmatched junction nucleotides: 9. This CDR3 contains 15 residues. CDR1 is SGHAT, CDR2 FQNNGV, per germline. CDR3 protein: CASSLAQGLISEQYF. The CDR3 DNA is TGTGCCAGCAGCTTAGCACAGGGGCTTATTAGCGAGCAGTACTTC.

This chain connects TRBV21-1 to TRBJ2-7. TRBV21-1 corresponds to a pseudogene. The CDR3 consists of 12 residues. This CDR3 reads CASSSQRDEQYF. CDR3 nucleotide sequence: TGTGCCAGCAGCTCCCAGAGAGACGAGCAGTACTTC.

This chain joins TRBV7-9 and TRBJ2-1; D may correspond to TRBD1 or TRBD2 (7 bases each). CDR3 size: 14 residues. CDR1 is SEHNR and CDR2 is FQNEAQ in the germline V gene (reference sequence). Trimming left V 6 bases short and J 4 bases short, with 13 bases between. CDR3 sequence reads: CASSSAGQYNEQFF. The CDR3 DNA reads TGTGCCAGCAGTTCAGCGGGACAGTACAATGAGCAGTTCTTC.

The chain combines TRBV30 with TRBJ1-1; D unclear. Per the germline V gene, CDR1 is GTSNPN and CDR2 is SVGIG (reference sequence). The CDR3 totals 11 residues. Trimming stripped 3 bases from V and 12 bases from J, with 14 bases between. Written as DNA, the CDR3 is TGTGCCTGGAGAATTCGAGGGTGGACTTTCTTT. As protein: CAWRIRGWTFF.

About this clone: This same CDR3 is encoded by further DNA sequences in the sample. The chain carries TRBV18 and TRBJ1-6; D is possibly TRBD1 (6 bases). CDR1 KGHSH and CDR2 LQKENI come from the germline V gene. Trimming removed 8 bases at V and 10 bases at J, with 18 bases between. This CDR3 is built from 14 residues. In DNA form, the CDR3 reads TGTGCCAGCAGACAACAGGGAGGAGACTCACCCCTCCACTTT. This sequence encodes CASRQQGGDSPLHF.

This clone was counted a single time. This chain links TRBV5-1 with TRBJ2-5; 8 bases are shared with TRBD1. Germline V lookup: CDR1 SGHRS, CDR2 YFSETQ. With 4 bases clipped from V and 5 bases from J, the junction kept 10 bases outside the gene matches. CDR3 length: 15 residues. Here the CDR3 DNA reads TGCGCCAGCAGCCCGACCGGACAGGGTCACGAGACCCAGTACTTC. Its translation is CASSPTGQGHETQYF.